This entry lists 25 T cell receptor beta chains sequenced from one sample in a study of shared clonotypes between healthy human individuals. Using immunoSEQ multiplex PCR, the repertoire was profiled, and TCRdb retains in-frame clones only, with some absent. The sample has some 2,000,000 clones; approximately 95% are singletons. Sequencing input: naive CD4+ T cells sorted from blood. Subset given: CD45RA+ positively selected. The receptor source for this set is a man younger than 30 in good health.

In regard to this clone: Other DNA sequences from this sample encode an identical CDR3 as well. The CDR3 loop reads CASSLRGTEAFF. In nucleotides, the CDR3 is TGTGCCAGCAGCTTAAGAGGGACTGAAGCTTTCTTT. This chain uses TRBV7-9 with TRBJ1-1, with D hard to call. The CDR3 is 12 amino acids. V lost 2 bases, J lost 5 bases, and 6 bases lay in between. Germline CDR1 reads SEHNR; CDR2 reads FQNEAQ (reference sequence). The full variable domain, with the rest looked up from reference TRBV7-9 and TRBJ1-1, is DTGVSQNPRHKITKRGQNVTFRCDPISEHNRLYWYRQTLGQGPEFLTYFQNEAQLEKSRLLSDRFSAERPKGSFSTLEIQRTEQGDSAMYLCASSLRGTEAFFGQGTRLTVV.

The table lists this clone with a count of one. The chain couples TRBV6-5 to TRBJ1-6, with no clear D. The V and J ends lost 5 bases and 6 bases respectively, with 14 bases between them. Per germline, CDR1 MNHEY and CDR2 SVGAGI. The CDR3 is made up of 15 amino acids. The CDR3 spells CASSHMGKTNSPLHF. CDR3 nucleotides: TGTGCCAGCAGTCATATGGGCAAAACTAATTCACCCCTCCACTTT.

The chain employs TRBV5-1 and TRBJ2-5; D may be TRBD2 (6 bases). Trimming stripped 4 bases from V and 5 bases from J, with 18 bases between. Germline CDR1 SGHRS, CDR2 YFSETQ. The CDR3 spans 15 residues. The CDR3: CASSANGGARETQYF. CDR3 nucleotides: TGCGCCAGCAGCGCCAACGGCGGGGCCAGGGAGACCCAGTACTTC.

The rearrangement uses TRBV27 and TRBJ1-6; tentative D call: TRBD1 (6 bases). Looked up from germline, CDR1 is MNHEY and CDR2 is SMNVEV (reference sequence). This CDR3 has 14 residues. The germline V and J ends were trimmed by 4 bases and 10 bases, with 14 bases remaining between them. The CDR3 sequence: CASSSAGAVSPLHF. The CDR3 DNA reads as TGTGCCAGCAGTTCGGCGGGGGCAGTGTCACCCCTCCACTTT.

The chain uses TRBV19 and TRBJ1-2, with 7 bases lining up with TRBD1. CDR1 is LNHDA and CDR2 is SQIVND in the germline V gene (reference sequence). CDR3 length: 14 residues. The trim removed 5 bases at V and 2 bases at J, leaving 5 bases unmatched. DNA for the CDR3: TGTGCCAGTAGTCCCTGGGACAGCAACTATGGCTACACCTTC. Residues: CASSPWDSNYGYTF.

The CDR3 here is CASSLAAGPNYGYTF. CDR3 sequence (DNA): TGCGCCAGCAGCTTGGCGGCGGGGCCAAACTATGGCTACACCTTC. V usage is TRBV5-1 and J usage is TRBJ1-2, with D maybe TRBD1 (5 bases). This CDR3 is built from 15 residues. V dropped 0 bases and J dropped 2 bases, with 11 bases sitting between them. Germline assignment: CDR1 SGHRS and CDR2 YFSETQ.

V is TRBV19 and J is TRBJ1-6; TRBD1 matches 8 bases. V trimming: 5 bases; J trimming: 5 bases; junction bases outside the gene matches: 5. CDR1 LNHDA and CDR2 SQIVND come from the germline V gene (reference sequence). This CDR3 contains 15 residues. The CDR3 spells CASSVQGANNSPLHF. The CDR3 coding sequence is TGTGCCAGTAGTGTCCAGGGGGCTAATAATTCACCCCTCCACTTT. Drawing the rest from reference TRBV19 and TRBJ1-6, the complete variable domain is DGGITQSPKYLFRKEGQNVTLSCEQNLNHDAMYWYRQDPGQGLRLIYYSQIVNDFQKGDIAEGYSVSREKKESFPLTVTSAQKNPTAFYLCASSVQGANNSPLHFGNGTRLTVT.

The rearrangement uses TRBV10-3 and TRBJ1-2, with D possibly TRBD1 on 5 matching bases. The germline gives CDR1 ENHRY, CDR2 SYGVKD. CDR3 length: 13 amino acids. V dropped 7 bases and J dropped 2 bases, with 11 bases sitting between them. CDR3 residues: CAITNGHNYGYTF. CDR3 nucleotide sequence: TGTGCCATCACCAATGGACACAACTATGGCTACACCTTC.

The chain has TRBV7-8 and TRBJ2-3, with 9 bases aligning to TRBD2. CDR3 size: 15 residues. V shed 5 bases, J shed 2 bases, and the junction held 5 bases outside the gene matches. Germline values: CDR1 SGHVS, CDR2 FQNEAQ. The CDR3 here is CASSQAGGFTDTQYF. Here the CDR3 DNA reads TGTGCCAGCAGCCAAGCGGGGGGTTTCACAGATACGCAGTATTTT.

The chain combines TRBV25-1 with TRBJ2-3; D gene uncertain. Germline assignment: CDR1 MGHDK and CDR2 SYGVNS. This CDR3 contains 15 residues. Trimming left V 4 bases short and J 0 bases short, with 11 bases between. The chain's CDR3 is CASSVDRRSTDTQYF. The CDR3 DNA follows: TGTGCCAGCAGTGTCGACCGTCGAAGCACAGATACGCAGTATTTT.

The J gene is TRBJ1-5, the V gene TRBV6-6, with D perhaps TRBD1 (6 bases). Germline V gives CDR1 MNHNY, CDR2 SVGAGI (reference sequence). The CDR3 totals 15 residues. The V gene lost 4 bases and the J gene lost 2 bases, with 12 bases spanning the gap. CDR3 residues: CASSLGGLGNQPQHF. In DNA, the CDR3 is TGTGCCAGCAGTTTGGGGGGGCTAGGCAATCAGCCCCAGCATTTT.

V usage is TRBV10-2 and J usage is TRBJ2-7; the match to TRBD2 covers 11 bases. The CDR3 loop spans 14 amino acids. The J segment lost 1 base and the V segment lost 5 bases, leaving 1 base of the junction unmatched. CDR1 WSHSY and CDR2 SAAADI come from the germline V gene. The CDR3 sequence is CASSLAGGSYEQYF. CDR3 coding DNA: TGCGCCAGCAGTCTAGCGGGAGGTTCCTACGAGCAGTACTTC.

V is TRBV18 and J is TRBJ1-4; D remains ambiguous. The V and J ends lost 3 bases and 6 bases respectively, with 8 bases between them. The CDR3 length is 13 residues. Germline V gives CDR1 KGHSH, CDR2 LQKENI. The CDR3 DNA is TGTGCCAGCTCACCCGGACGTTATGAAAAACTGTTTTTT. Translation gives CASSPGRYEKLFF.

The V and J genes are TRBV28 and TRBJ1-5, with D unclear. Deletions cut 6 bases from V and 7 bases from J, with 16 bases between. The CDR3 runs to 14 residues. The germline gives CDR1 MDHEN, CDR2 SYDVKM. Written as DNA, the CDR3 is TGTGCCAGCAGATCGACTGGACCGGAACAGCCCCAGCATTTT. Translating it yields CASRSTGPEQPQHF.

The DNA of the CDR3 is TGCGCCAGCAGCTTGGGGGCAGGGGCGGGTCAGCCCCAGCATTTT. Its protein is CASSLGAGAGQPQHF. The chain joins TRBV5-1 to TRBJ1-5; the D gene is possibly TRBD1 (6 bases). This CDR3 comprises 15 residues. V was pared by 0 bases and J by 6 bases, with 13 bases between. Germline CDR1 reads SGHRS; CDR2 reads YFSETQ.

The chain is built from TRBV10-3 and TRBJ2-5; no clear D. The J call is doubtful: the DNA matches TRBJ2-7 better. CDR3 length: 12 residues. Germline V lookup: CDR1 ENHRY, CDR2 SYGVKD. CDR3 sequence (DNA): TGTGCCATCAGTCCGGGCTCCTACGAGCAGTACTTC. This gives the protein CAISPGSYEQYF.

The CDR3 sequence is CASSFWNGNTEAFF. CDR3 DNA: TGTGCCAGCAGTTTCTGGAATGGGAACACTGAAGCTTTCTTT. The V call is TRBV28, the J call TRBJ1-1; D unresolved. The V end lost 3 bases, the J end lost 1 base, and 9 bases lay between the germline ends. Germline lookup yields CDR1 MDHEN and CDR2 SYDVKM. The CDR3 is 14 residues long.

V gene TRBV7-2 combines with J gene TRBJ1-6; 10 nucleotides agree with TRBD1. V lost 5 bases, J lost 9 bases, and 10 bases stayed unmatched. The CDR3 is 16 residues long. Germline V lookup: CDR1 SGHTA, CDR2 FQGNSA. DNA for the CDR3: TGTGCCAGCAGCCCATTCGGGACAGGGGTGGGTTCACCCCTCCACTTT. Its protein is CASSPFGTGVGSPLHF.

V gene TRBV6-1 combines with J gene TRBJ2-1; 11 bases agree with TRBD2. Germline trimming cut 4 bases from V and 1 base from J; bases unmatched to any gene: 3. This CDR3 comprises 16 residues. Germline CDR1 and CDR2: MNHNS and SASEGT. This CDR3 is CASSVGTSGSYNEQFF. The CDR3 DNA reads TGTGCCAGCAGTGTTGGGACTAGCGGATCCTACAATGAGCAGTTCTTC.

The chain combines TRBV4-1 with TRBJ2-1; TRBD2 agrees at 9 bases. The V gene's germline CDR1 is MGHRA and CDR2 YSYEKL. Germline trimming cut 0 bases from V and 1 base from J; bases unmatched to any gene: 7. This CDR3 is 18 amino acids long. CDR3 residues: CASSQDWSGGRSYNEQFF. In DNA form, the CDR3 reads TGCGCCAGCAGCCAAGATTGGAGCGGGGGGCGTTCCTACAATGAGCAGTTCTTC.

The gene calls are TRBV6-5 and TRBJ1-2; D uncertain. V was cut by 8 bases and J by 0 bases, with 10 bases left in between. Germline V gene data show CDR1 as MNHEY and CDR2 as SVGAGI. The CDR3 runs 13 residues. As DNA, the CDR3 is TGTGCCAGCCACCGGGGAGCTAACTATGGCTACACCTTC. This gives the protein CASHRGANYGYTF.

A note on this clone: One end of the junction is discordant with germline, which a read error may explain. V gene TRBV5-1 combines with J gene TRBJ1-1, with D unresolved. Looked up from germline, CDR1 is SGHRS and CDR2 is YFSETQ. The length of the CDR3 is 14 residues. As DNA, the CDR3 is TGCGCCAGCAGCAACGTAGGTGATAACACTGAAGTTTTCTTT. This codes for CASSNVGDNTEVFF. Complete variable domain (other parts from reference TRBV5-1 and TRBJ1-1): KAGVTQTPRYLIKTRGQQVTLSCSPISGHRSVSWYQQTPGQGLQFLFEYFSETQRNKGNFPGRFSGRQFSNSRSEMNVSTLELGDSALYLCASSNVGDNTEVFFGQGTRLTVV.

This clone appeared a few times. This chain links TRBV19 with TRBJ2-5; maybe TRBD1 (6 bases). V gave up 5 bases and J gave up 3 bases, with 16 bases separating them. The CDR3 contains 15 residues. Germline V gene data show CDR1 as LNHDA and CDR2 as SQIVND (reference sequence). The CDR3, as DNA: TGTGCCAGTAGTCCCACAGGGTATGTTAAAGAGACCCAGTACTTC. This gives the protein CASSPTGYVKETQYF. The full variable domain, in which reference TRBV19 and TRBJ2-5 provide the parts outside the CDR3, is DGGITQSPKYLFRKEGQNVTLSCEQNLNHDAMYWYRQDPGQGLRLIYYSQIVNDFQKGDIAEGYSVSREKKESFPLTVTSAQKNPTAFYLCASSPTGYVKETQYFGPGTRLLVL.

The CDR3 sequence: CASSSLPGQDRGGYTF. The CDR3 coding sequence is TGTGCCAGTAGTTCTCTTCCGGGACAGGACCGGGGTGGCTACACCTTC. The gene calls are TRBV19 and TRBJ1-2; 8 bases align to TRBD1. This CDR3 is built from 16 residues. In germline, CDR1 is LNHDA, CDR2 SQIVND (reference sequence). Losses at the gene ends were 5 bases for V and 7 bases for J; bases not matched to a gene: 15.

With respect to this clone: The identical CDR3 is also encoded by other nucleotide sequences in the sample. V is TRBV29-1 and J is TRBJ2-5; D gene ambiguous. The CDR3 sequence is 10 residues long. Trimming removed 1 base from V and 5 bases from J, with 2 bases in between. Germline values: CDR1 SQVTM, CDR2 ANQGSEA. The CDR3 DNA reads as TGCAGCGTTGAAGGGGAGACCCAGTACTTC. Amino acid sequence: CSVEGETQYF. Combining the CDR3 with reference TRBV29-1 and TRBJ2-5 gives the whole variable domain SAVISQKPSRDICQRGTSLTIQCQVDSQVTMMFWYRQQPGQSLTLIATANQGSEATYESGFVIDKFPISRPNLTFSTLTVSNMSPEDSSIYLCSVEGETQYFGPGTRLLVL.